One sample yielded the 19 T cell receptor beta chains listed below, sequenced in a study of blood T cell repertoires in COVID-19. Repertoires were generated with immunoSEQ multiplex PCR, while TCRdb's copy carries only in-frame clones and drops some. The repertoire consists of about 190,000 clones, with less than 85% occurring once and the leading ten covering roughly 3.2%. The sequenced sample consisted of PBMCs or T cells enriched from blood (not recorded which). These receptors were obtained from a woman aged 30 to 39 who had recovered from COVID-19.

The chain recombines TRBV6-5 with TRBJ2-3; weak D call: TRBD2 (6 bases). V was pared by 6 bases and J by 1 base, with 14 bases between. The CDR3 totals 15 residues. Germline V CDR1 and CDR2: MNHEY, SVGAGI. CDR3 amino acids: CASRAGGLGTDTQYF. CDR3 DNA sequence: TGTGCCAGCAGAGCAGGAGGGCTGGGCACAGATACGCAGTATTTT.

The rearrangement joins TRBV2 to TRBJ1-4; no firm D call. This CDR3 is 11 amino acids long. Germline values: CDR1 SNHLY, CDR2 FYNNEI. Deletions cut 7 bases from V and 8 bases from J, with 8 bases between. CDR3 loop: CASIIYEKLFF. CDR3 bases: TGTGCCAGCATTATCTACGAAAAACTGTTTTTT.

The chain uses TRBV12-3 or TRBV12-4 and TRBJ2-5, with 7 bases identical to TRBD1. V lost 3 bases, J lost 5 bases, and 0 bases stayed unmatched. The CDR3 loop spans 12 amino acids. The CDR3 loop is CASSFRGETQYF. DNA of the CDR3: TGTGCCAGCAGTTTCAGGGGGGAGACCCAGTACTTC.

This clone was seen more than once but under ten times. The V gene is TRBV2, the J gene TRBJ1-1, with D possibly matching TRBD1 (6 bases). Trimming cost V 4 bases and J 1 base, with 10 bases left between them. This CDR3 contains 14 residues. Germline lookup yields CDR1 SNHLY and CDR2 FYNNEI. The CDR3 DNA sequence: TGTGCCAGCAGTGCGCGGACAGCGAACACTGAAGCTTTCTTT. It codes for CASSARTANTEAFF.

As for this clone: A junction boundary mismatches the germline segment, possibly from a read error. V is TRBV7-9 and J is TRBJ2-3, with D unresolved. This CDR3 contains 13 residues. Germline assignment: CDR1 SEHNR and CDR2 FQNEAQ (reference sequence). The CDR3 loop is CASSLELGRARSF. For the CDR3, the DNA is TGTGCCAGCAGCTTAGAATTGGGTAGAGCGAGAAGTTTT.

The chain carries TRBV7-3 and TRBJ2-4; the match to TRBD2 covers 12 bases. CDR3 length: 15 amino acids. Germline V lookup: CDR1 SGHTA, CDR2 FQGTGA. The J segment lost 2 bases and the V segment lost 7 bases, leaving 3 bases of the junction unmatched. The CDR3 spells CASTRTSGTKNIQYF. The CDR3 nucleotides are TGTGCCAGCACCAGGACTAGCGGGACCAAAAACATTCAGTACTTC.

The chain carries TRBV19 and TRBJ1-1; 8 nucleotides agree with TRBD1. CDR3 length equals 16 residues. In germline, CDR1 is LNHDA, CDR2 SQIVND (reference sequence). J gave up 0 bases and V 5 bases, and 8 bases lay outside the gene matches. The CDR3 DNA reads TGTGCCAGTAGTGAAGGGCAGGGGGCTGTGAACACTGAAGCTTTCTTT. The encoded protein is CASSEGQGAVNTEAFF.

The chain combines TRBV6-5 with TRBJ2-1; TRBD1 aligns across 7 bases. This CDR3 spans 13 amino acids. Unmatched junction bases numbered 4, after V lost 8 bases and J lost 3 bases. Germline V gene sequence: CDR1 MNHEY, CDR2 SVGAGI. CDR3 sequence (DNA): TGTGCCAGCCGGACAGGTATCTACAATGAGCAGTTCTTC. It encodes CASRTGIYNEQFF.

The J gene is TRBJ2-2, the V gene TRBV24-1; D gene unclear. From germline, CDR1 is KGHDR and CDR2 SFDVKD. V was shortened by 6 bases and J by 0 bases, with 4 bases between the two germline ends. CDR3 length: 13 residues. CDR3 region: CATSLANTGELFF. The CDR3 nucleotides are TGTGCCACCAGTTTAGCGAACACCGGGGAGCTGTTTTTT.

This clone was observed a single time. The V call is TRBV11-2, the J call TRBJ2-5; TRBD1 matches 7 bases. The length of the CDR3 is 15 residues. V gave up 3 bases and J gave up 2 bases; unmatched junction bases: 6. Germline loops: CDR1 SGHAT, CDR2 FQNNGV. The CDR3 region has the DNA TGTGCCAGCAGCTTCATCTCAGGGGGACAAGAGACCCAGTACTTC. It is translated as CASSFISGGQETQYF.

The V gene is TRBV7-9, the J gene TRBJ1-4; unclear D gene. CDR3 length: 15 residues. Germline CDR1 and CDR2: SEHNR and FQNEAQ (reference sequence). V was pared by 1 base and J by 5 bases, with 11 bases between. This CDR3 reads CASSLDPGSNEKLFF. CDR3 DNA: TGTGCCAGCAGCTTAGACCCAGGCTCAAATGAAAAACTGTTTTTT.

The chain couples TRBV5-1 to TRBJ2-1, with 13 nucleotides matching TRBD2. Germline V gives CDR1 SGHRS, CDR2 YFSETQ. V trimming: 4 bases; J trimming: 6 bases; junction bases outside the gene matches: 7. The CDR3 extends over 16 amino acids. CDR3 sequence reads: CASSPLLAGGRNEQFF. In nucleotides, the CDR3 is TGCGCCAGCAGCCCTCTACTAGCGGGGGGGCGCAATGAGCAGTTCTTC.

This rearrangement joins TRBV7-3 to TRBJ2-6; tentatively, D is TRBD1 (5 bases). CDR3 length: 17 residues. Between the trimmed V and J ends, which lost 0 bases and 2 bases, there was a span of 11 bases. From germline, CDR1 is SGHTA and CDR2 FQGTGA. The CDR3 loop is CASSLTAGMTGANVLTF. DNA of the CDR3: TGTGCCAGCAGCTTAACGGCAGGGATGACTGGGGCCAACGTCCTGACTTTC.

V gene TRBV11-2 combines with J gene TRBJ1-2; 11 bases line up with TRBD1. V lost 5 bases to trimming and J lost 3 bases; unmatched junction nucleotides: 8. Germline loops: CDR1 SGHAT, CDR2 FQNNGV. This CDR3 is 16 amino acids long. In DNA, the CDR3 is TGTGCCAGCAGCACCCCCGGGACAGGGGGGGACTATGGCTACACCTTC. Its protein is CASSTPGTGGDYGYTF. Full variable domain (outside the CDR3, taken from reference TRBV11-2 and TRBJ1-2): EAGVAQSPRYKIIEKRQSVAFWCNPISGHATLYWYQQILGQGPKLLIQFQNNGVVDDSQLPKDRFSAERLKGVDSTLKIQPAKLEDSAVYLCASSTPGTGGDYGYTFGSGTRLTVV.

The rearrangement joins TRBV5-1 to TRBJ1-1, with 7 positions matching TRBD1. CDR3 size: 14 residues. V trimming: 0 bases; J trimming: 5 bases; junction bases outside the gene matches: 4. Per germline, CDR1 SGHRS and CDR2 YFSETQ. DNA for the CDR3: TGCGCCAGCAGCTTGGCCCTACAGGGGACTGAAGCTTTCTTT. Translating it yields CASSLALQGTEAFF.

The V and J genes are TRBV3-1 (or the pseudogene TRBV3-2) and TRBJ2-7; 11 bases fit TRBD2. The V gene's germline CDR1 is LGHDT and CDR2 YNNKEL (reference sequence). Unmatched junction bases numbered 6, after V lost 1 base and J lost 1 base. The CDR3 has 17 amino acids. The CDR3 coding sequence is TGTGCCAGCAGCCAAGGGTCTAGCGGGGGGCTGTCCTACGAGCAGTACGTC. Its protein product is CASSQGSSGGLSYEQYV.

This chain joins TRBV6-1 and TRBJ1-5; 10 bases fit TRBD1. Germline V gives CDR1 MNHNS, CDR2 SASEGT. V was pared by 0 bases and J by 7 bases, with 3 bases of the junction left unmatched. This CDR3 has 15 residues. CDR3 residues: CASSEAGQGWQPQHF. CDR3 coding DNA: TGTGCCAGCAGTGAAGCGGGACAGGGGTGGCAGCCCCAGCATTTT.

V usage is TRBV15 and J usage is TRBJ2-5; the D gene is possibly TRBD2 (6 bases). The CDR3 consists of 14 residues. V shed 1 base and J shed 4 bases, with 10 bases lying between them. Germline values: CDR1 LNHNV, CDR2 YYDKDF (reference sequence). Here the CDR3 reads CATSRVGEVETQYF. The CDR3 nucleotides read TGTGCCACCAGCAGAGTGGGGGAGGTAGAGACCCAGTACTTC.

Written as DNA, the CDR3 is TGTGCCAGCAGTCGGGCAAGCGGAGGTTACAATGAGCAGTTCTTC. It specifies CASSRASGGYNEQFF. V usage is TRBV6-2 or TRBV6-3 and J usage is TRBJ2-1; D may be TRBD2 (5 bases). The V and J ends lost 5 bases and 4 bases respectively, with 15 bases between them. CDR1 MNHEY and CDR2 SVGEGT come from the germline V gene. The CDR3 runs 15 residues.